The entry below describes one T cell receptor beta chain. Its antigen remains unidentified. V was pared by 3 bases and J by 1 base, with 13 bases between. Germline lookup yields CDR1 MDHEN and CDR2 SYDVKM. The CDR3 length is 15 residues. This sample is drawn from a study of T cell repertoires in cytomegalovirus infection. As for the study in general: From public TCR beta signatures came an indication of both CMV infection and matching HLA type. The study, taken as a whole, reports: HLA-C-restricted CMV-specific TCR beta clonotypes were dominant in the ex vivo response. Public TCR beta family frequency separated CMV-and-HLA carriers, including in an independent cohort.

TCRdb re-called the reads through MiXCR, storing one row per CDR3 protein. Here the sample spans around 630,000 distinct CDR3 sequences, more than 20% being singletons. The source of this sequence is a human donor in good health (CMV status not recorded). Some clones in this sample may be carry-over from other donors' samples. V usage is TRBV28 and J usage is TRBJ2-7; D may be TRBD2 (6 bases). The sequenced sample consisted of CD8+ T cells from PBMCs. The CDR3 reads CASSLMGLKSYEQYF. CDR3 coding DNA: TGTGCCAGCAGTTTGATGGGACTGAAGTCCTACGAGCAGTACTTC.